This is a list of T cell receptor beta chains from one sample in a study of shared clonotypes between healthy human individuals. This table comes from immunoSEQ multiplex PCR, and its TCRdb copy is limited to in-frame clones, with some not included. The table has millions of clones, roughly 94% seen once. Sequences were obtained from naive CD8+ T cells sorted from blood. The source of these receptors is a man between 18 and 35 years old in good health. Each CDR3 is given with its conserved first and last residue. Each record gives: J gene, clone size, D gene, V gene, CDR3 DNA, CDR3 protein. A D gene is named only where the DNA matches it firmly. Clone size, where shown, is once, few, many, or a class for clones that have expanded.

>TRBJ1-1|NA|TRBD1|TRBV6-5
TGTGCCAGTACAGGGGAGAACACTGAAGCTTTCTTT
CASTGENTEAFF
>TRBJ2-7|NA|NA|TRBV6-5
TGTGCCAGCAGTCCCGCAGTAGCCTACGAGCAGTACTTC
CASSPAVAYEQYF
>TRBJ1-1|NA|NA|TRBV5-4
TGTGCCAGCAGCTTGACTCCGGGTCTGAACACTGAAGCTTTCTTT
CASSLTPGLNTEAFF
>TRBJ2-7|NA|NA|TRBV11-2
TGTGCCAGCAGCTTCTCAGGGGGGGATACCTACGAGCAGTACTTC
CASSFSGGDTYEQYF
>TRBJ2-7|once|TRBD2|TRBV6-4
TGTGCCAGCAGTGAAGGCGGGGGGGCCGATTACGAGCAGTACTTC
CASSEGGGADYEQYF
>TRBJ2-3|NA|NA|TRBV9
TGTGCCACCTCCCTAGGTTTGACAGATACGCAGTATTTT
CATSLGLTDTQYF
>TRBJ1-2|NA|NA|TRBV6-1
TGTGCCAGCAGTGAAGCAGGCCTAACGGCGGGTTTTAACTATGGCTACACCTTC
CASSEAGLTAGFNYGYTF
>TRBJ1-2|NA|NA|TRBV2
TGTGCCAGCAGTGGGAGGGATAATGGCTACACCTTC
CASSGRDNGYTF
>TRBJ1-5|NA|NA|TRBV6-4
TGTGCCAGCCCACAGGGTAATGCGCTCAATCAGCCCCAGCATTTT
CASPQGNALNQPQHF
>TRBJ2-7|NA|NA|TRBV4-2
TGTGCCAGCAGCCACGGACTGTCCTACGAGCAGTACTTC
CASSHGLSYEQYF
>TRBJ2-1|NA|NA|TRBV9
TGTGCCAGCAGCCGGGGGTTACTAGCTGGGGATGAGCAGTTCTTC
CASSRGLLAGDEQFF
>TRBJ1-2|once|NA|TRBV29-1
TGCAGCGTTGTGGGGACCGAGGGTGGCTATGGCTACACCTTC
CSVVGTEGGYGYTF
>TRBJ2-5|once|NA|TRBV30
TGTGCCTGGAGTGTATTTTCCGACTATTATCAAGAGACCCAGTACTTC
CAWSVFSDYYQETQYF
>TRBJ1-2|NA|NA|TRBV19
TGTGCCAGTAGTATCACGACGGAGGGGATGTTTTATGGCTACACCTTC
CASSITTEGMFYGYTF
>TRBJ1-2|NA|NA|TRBV2
TGTGCCAGCAGTGAAGCGCGAACAGGGAGTGGCTACACCTTC
CASSEARTGSGYTF
>TRBJ2-7|once|TRBD1|TRBV2
TGTGCCAGCAGAGCCGGGACAGGGGAATTCTCCTACGAGCAGTACTTC
CASRAGTGEFSYEQYF
>TRBJ1-2|NA|TRBD1|TRBV27
TGTGCCAGCAGCTGGACAGGGGGAGGCGATGGCTACACCTTC
CASSWTGGGDGYTF
>TRBJ2-1|NA|TRBD2|TRBV27
TGTGCCAGCAGTGTACTAGCGGGGATAAACAATGAGCAGTTCTTC
CASSVLAGINNEQFF
>TRBJ2-7|NA|NA|TRBV5-5
TGTGCCAGCAGACATGACAGCTACGAGCAGTACTTC
CASRHDSYEQYF
>TRBJ2-3|NA|NA|TRBV9
TGTGCCAGCAGCGCCTCCGGGGGCGGAGATACGCAGTATTTT
CASSASGGGDTQYF
>TRBJ2-1|few|TRBD2|TRBV7-8
TGTGCCAGCAGCTTAGCGCTAGCGGGAGGGCCTTACAATGAGCAGTTCTTC
CASSLALAGGPYNEQFF
>TRBJ2-1|NA|TRBD2|TRBV7-8
TGTGCCAGCAGCTTATTACTAGCGGGAGGGGATGAGCAGTTCTTC
CASSLLLAGGDEQFF
>TRBJ2-2|NA|TRBD2|TRBV4-3
TGCGCCAGCAGCCAAGATGTAACTAGCGAAGCCGGGGAGCTGTTTTTT
CASSQDVTSEAGELFF
>TRBJ1-1|NA|NA|TRBV27
TGTGCCAGCAGTTTAACGGGGGGGAAGAACACTGAAGCTTTCTTT
CASSLTGGKNTEAFF
>TRBJ2-5|NA|NA|TRBV2
TGTGCCAGCGCTACTCCCTCCTCGGGGGGCGCCCAGACCCAGTACTTC
CASATPSSGGAQTQYF
>TRBJ2-7|NA|TRBD1|TRBV9
TGTGCCAGCAGCGATGAAGGGACAGGGGATCCCTACGAGCAGTACTTC
CASSDEGTGDPYEQYF
>TRBJ2-1|NA|NA|TRBV5-4
TGTGCCAGCAGCTTCTACGGGAGCAATGAGCAGTTCTTC
CASSFYGSNEQFF
>TRBJ2-7|NA|NA|TRBV11-2
TGTGCCAGCAGCCTACGGAGTTTCTACGAGCAGTACTTC
CASSLRSFYEQYF
>TRBJ1-1|NA|NA|TRBV6-5
TGTGCCAGCTACTCCACGCTGGGGAACACTGAAGCTTTCTTT
CASYSTLGNTEAFF